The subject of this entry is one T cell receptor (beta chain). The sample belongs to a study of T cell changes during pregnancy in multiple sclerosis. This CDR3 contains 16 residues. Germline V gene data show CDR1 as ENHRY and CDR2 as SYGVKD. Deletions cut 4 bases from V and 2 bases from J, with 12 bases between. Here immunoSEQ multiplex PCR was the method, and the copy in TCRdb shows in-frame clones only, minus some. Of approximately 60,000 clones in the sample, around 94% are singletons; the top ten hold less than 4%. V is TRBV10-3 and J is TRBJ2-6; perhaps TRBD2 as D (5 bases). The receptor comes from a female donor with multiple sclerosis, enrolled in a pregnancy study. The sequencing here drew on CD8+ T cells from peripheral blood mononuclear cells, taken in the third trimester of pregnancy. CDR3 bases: TGTGCCATCAGTGCGCTCGGGGAAACTGGGGCCAACGTCCTGACTTTC. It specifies CAISALGETGANVLTF.